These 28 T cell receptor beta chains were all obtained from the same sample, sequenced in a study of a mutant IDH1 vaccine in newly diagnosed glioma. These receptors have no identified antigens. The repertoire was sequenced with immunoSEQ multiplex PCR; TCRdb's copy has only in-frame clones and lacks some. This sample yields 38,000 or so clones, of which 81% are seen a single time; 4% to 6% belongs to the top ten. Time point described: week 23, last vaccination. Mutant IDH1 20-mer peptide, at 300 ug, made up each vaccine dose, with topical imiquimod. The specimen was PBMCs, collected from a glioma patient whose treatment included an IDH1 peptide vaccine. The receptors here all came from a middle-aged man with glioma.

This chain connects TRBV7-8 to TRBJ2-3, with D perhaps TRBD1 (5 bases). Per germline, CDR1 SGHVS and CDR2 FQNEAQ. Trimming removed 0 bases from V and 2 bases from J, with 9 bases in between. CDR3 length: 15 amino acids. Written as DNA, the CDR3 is TGTGCCAGCAGCTTAGCGAGCAGGGACACAGATACGCAGTATTTT. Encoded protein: CASSLASRDTDTQYF.

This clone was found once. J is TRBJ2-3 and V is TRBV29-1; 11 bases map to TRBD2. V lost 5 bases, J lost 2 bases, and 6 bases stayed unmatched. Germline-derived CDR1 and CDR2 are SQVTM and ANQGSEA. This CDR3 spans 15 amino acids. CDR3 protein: CSVSGLAGITDTQYF. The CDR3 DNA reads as TGCAGCGTTTCCGGACTAGCGGGTATCACAGATACGCAGTATTTT.

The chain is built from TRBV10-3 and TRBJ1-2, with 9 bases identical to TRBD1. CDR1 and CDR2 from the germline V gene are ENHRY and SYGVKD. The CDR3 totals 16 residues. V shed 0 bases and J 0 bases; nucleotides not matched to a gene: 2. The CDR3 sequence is CAISESRQGANYGYTF. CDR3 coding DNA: TGTGCCATCAGTGAGTCAAGACAGGGGGCTAACTATGGCTACACCTTC.

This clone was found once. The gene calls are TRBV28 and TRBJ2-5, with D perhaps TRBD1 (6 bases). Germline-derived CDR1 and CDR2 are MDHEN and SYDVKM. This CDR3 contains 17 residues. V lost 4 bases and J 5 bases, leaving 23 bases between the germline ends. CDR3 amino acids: CASSSYSQGLRGETQYF. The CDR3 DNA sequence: TGTGCCAGCAGTTCGTACTCTCAGGGGCTTAGGGGGGAGACCCAGTACTTC.

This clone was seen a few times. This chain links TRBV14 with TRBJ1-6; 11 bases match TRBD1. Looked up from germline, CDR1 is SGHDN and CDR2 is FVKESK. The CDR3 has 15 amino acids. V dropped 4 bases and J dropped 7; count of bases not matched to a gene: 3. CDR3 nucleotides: TGTGCCAGCAGCCGGACAGGGGGCGGGAATTCACCCCTCCACTTT. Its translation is CASSRTGGGNSPLHF. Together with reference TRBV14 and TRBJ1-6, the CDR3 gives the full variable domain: EAGVTQFPSHSVIEKGQTVTLRCDPISGHDNLYWYRRVMGKEIKFLLHFVKESKQDESGMPNNRFLAERTGGTYSTLKVQPAELEDSGVYFCASSRTGGGNSPLHFGNGTRLTVT.

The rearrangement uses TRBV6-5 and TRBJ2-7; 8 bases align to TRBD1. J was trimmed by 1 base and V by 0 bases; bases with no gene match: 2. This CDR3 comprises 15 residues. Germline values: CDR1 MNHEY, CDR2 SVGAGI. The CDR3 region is CASSYSGTGSYEQYF. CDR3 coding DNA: TGTGCCAGCAGTTACTCCGGGACAGGTTCCTACGAGCAGTACTTC.

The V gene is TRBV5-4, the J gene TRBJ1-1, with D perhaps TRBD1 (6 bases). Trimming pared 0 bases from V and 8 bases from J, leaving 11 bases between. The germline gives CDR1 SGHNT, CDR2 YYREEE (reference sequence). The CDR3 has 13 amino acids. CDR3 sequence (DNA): TGTGCCAGCAGCTTGGTGGGGGGCGGGGAAGCTTTCTTT. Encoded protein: CASSLVGGGEAFF. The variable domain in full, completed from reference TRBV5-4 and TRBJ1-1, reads ETGVTQSPTHLIKTRGQQVTLRCSSQSGHNTVSWYQQALGQGPQFIFQYYREEENGRGNFPPRFSGLQFPNYSSELNVNALELDDSALYLCASSLVGGGEAFFGQGTRLTVV.

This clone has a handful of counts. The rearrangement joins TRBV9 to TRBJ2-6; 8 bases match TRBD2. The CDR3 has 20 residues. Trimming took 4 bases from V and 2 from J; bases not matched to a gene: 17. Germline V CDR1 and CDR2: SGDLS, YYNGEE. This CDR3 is CASSLAGLGHASPGANVLTF. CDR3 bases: TGTGCCAGCAGCCTCGCGGGACTAGGCCATGCCTCCCCTGGGGCCAACGTCCTGACTTTC. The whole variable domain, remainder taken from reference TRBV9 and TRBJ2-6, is DSGVTQTPKHLITATGQRVTLRCSPRSGDLSVYWYQQSLDQGLQFLIQYYNGEERAKGNILERFSAQQFPDLHSELNLSSLELGDSALYFCASSLAGLGHASPGANVLTFGAGSRLTVL.

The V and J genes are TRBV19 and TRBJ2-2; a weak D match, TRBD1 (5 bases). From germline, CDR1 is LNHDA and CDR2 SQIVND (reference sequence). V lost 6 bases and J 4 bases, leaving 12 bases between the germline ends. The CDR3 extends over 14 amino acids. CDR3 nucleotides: TGTGCCAGTAGACTCAGGGCAAGCACCGGGGAGCTGTTTTTT. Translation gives CASRLRASTGELFF.

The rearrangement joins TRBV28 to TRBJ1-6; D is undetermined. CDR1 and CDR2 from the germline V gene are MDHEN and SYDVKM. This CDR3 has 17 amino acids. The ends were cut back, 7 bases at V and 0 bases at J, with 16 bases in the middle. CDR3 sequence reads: CASTSYPFSSYNSPLHF. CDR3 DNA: TGTGCCAGCACCTCATATCCCTTTAGCTCCTATAATTCACCCCTCCACTTT.

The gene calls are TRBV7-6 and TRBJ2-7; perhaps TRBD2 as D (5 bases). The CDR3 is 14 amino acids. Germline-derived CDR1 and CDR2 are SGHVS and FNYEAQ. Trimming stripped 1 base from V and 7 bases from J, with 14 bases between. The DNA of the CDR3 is TGTGCCAGCAGCTTAGGTCCGGGGATAGGAGAGCAGTACTTC. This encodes CASSLGPGIGEQYF.

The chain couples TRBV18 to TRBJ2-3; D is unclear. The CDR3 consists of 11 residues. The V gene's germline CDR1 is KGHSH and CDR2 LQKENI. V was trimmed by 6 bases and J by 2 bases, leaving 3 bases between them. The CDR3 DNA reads TGTGCCAGCTCCAACACAGATACGCAGTATTTT. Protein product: CASSNTDTQYF.

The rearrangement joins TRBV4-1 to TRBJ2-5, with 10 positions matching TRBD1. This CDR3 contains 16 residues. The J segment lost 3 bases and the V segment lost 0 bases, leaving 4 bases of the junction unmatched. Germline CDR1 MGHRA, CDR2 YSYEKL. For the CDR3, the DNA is TGCGCCAGCAGCCAAGATCTGGGACAGGGGAAAGAGACCCAGTACTTC. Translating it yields CASSQDLGQGKETQYF.

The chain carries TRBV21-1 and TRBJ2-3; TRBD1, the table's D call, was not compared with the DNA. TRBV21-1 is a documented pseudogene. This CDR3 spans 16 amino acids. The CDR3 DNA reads TGTGCCAGCAGCAAAGTCTCGGGCAGGGGGCCAGATACGCAGTATTTT. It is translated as CASSKVSGRGPDTQYF.

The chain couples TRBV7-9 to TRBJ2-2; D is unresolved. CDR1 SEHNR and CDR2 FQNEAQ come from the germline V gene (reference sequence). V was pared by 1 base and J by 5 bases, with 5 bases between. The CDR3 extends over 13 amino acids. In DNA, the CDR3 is TGTGCCAGCAGCTTAGGAGATACCGGGGAGCTGTTTTTT. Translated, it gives CASSLGDTGELFF.

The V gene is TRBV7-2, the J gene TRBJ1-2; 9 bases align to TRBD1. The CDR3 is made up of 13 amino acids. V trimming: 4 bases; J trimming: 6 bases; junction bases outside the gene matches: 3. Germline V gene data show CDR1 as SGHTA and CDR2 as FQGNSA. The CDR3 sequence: CASSWDRENGYTF. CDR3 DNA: TGTGCCAGCAGCTGGGACAGGGAGAATGGCTACACCTTC.

The CDR3 sequence is CASSSHERQRFTGELFF. CDR3 sequence (DNA): TGTGCCAGCAGCTCGCACGAGCGACAGAGGTTCACCGGGGAGCTGTTTTTT. The chain carries TRBV5-6 and TRBJ2-2, with D possibly matching TRBD1 (5 bases). Trimming left V 3 bases short and J 4 bases short, with 19 bases between. This CDR3 comprises 17 residues. Germline lookup yields CDR1 SGHDT and CDR2 YYEEEE.

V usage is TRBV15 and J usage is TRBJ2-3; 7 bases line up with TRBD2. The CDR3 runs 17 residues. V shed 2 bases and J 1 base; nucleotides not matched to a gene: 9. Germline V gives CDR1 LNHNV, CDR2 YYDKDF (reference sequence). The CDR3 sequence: CATSRPSLADRTDTQYF. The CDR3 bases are TGTGCCACCAGCAGACCGTCTCTAGCGGACCGCACAGATACGCAGTATTTT.

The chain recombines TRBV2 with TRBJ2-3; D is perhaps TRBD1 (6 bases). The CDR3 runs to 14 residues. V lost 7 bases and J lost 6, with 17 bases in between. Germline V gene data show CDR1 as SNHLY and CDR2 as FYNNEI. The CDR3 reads CASMWDKVRDTQYF. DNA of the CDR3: TGTGCCAGCATGTGGGACAAAGTTAGGGATACGCAGTATTTT.

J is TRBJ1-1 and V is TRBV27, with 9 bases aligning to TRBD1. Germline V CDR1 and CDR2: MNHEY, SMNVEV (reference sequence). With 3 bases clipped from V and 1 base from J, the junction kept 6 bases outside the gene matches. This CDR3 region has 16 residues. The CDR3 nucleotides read TGTGCCAGCAGTTTTAGGACAGGGGCCAGGAACACTGAAGCTTTCTTT. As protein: CASSFRTGARNTEAFF.

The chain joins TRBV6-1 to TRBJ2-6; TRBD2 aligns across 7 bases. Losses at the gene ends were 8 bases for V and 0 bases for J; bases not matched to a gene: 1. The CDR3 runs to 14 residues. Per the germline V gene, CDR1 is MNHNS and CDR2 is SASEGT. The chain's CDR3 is CASQRGSGANVLTF. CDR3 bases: TGTGCCAGCCAGCGGGGCTCTGGGGCCAACGTCCTGACTTTC.

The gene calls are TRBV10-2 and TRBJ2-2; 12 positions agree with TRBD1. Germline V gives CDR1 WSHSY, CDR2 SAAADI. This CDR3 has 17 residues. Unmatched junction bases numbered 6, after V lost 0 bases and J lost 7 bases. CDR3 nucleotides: TGCGCCAGCAGTGAGTCAGGGACAGGGGGCGCGGTCGGGGAGCTGTTTTTT. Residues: CASSESGTGGAVGELFF.

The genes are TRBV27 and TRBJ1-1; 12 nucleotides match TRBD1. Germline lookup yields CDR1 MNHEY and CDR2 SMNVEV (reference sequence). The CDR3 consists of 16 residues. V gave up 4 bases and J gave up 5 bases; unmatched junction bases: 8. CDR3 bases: TGTGCCAGCAGTTACTGGGACAGGGGGCTGGGAACTGAAGCTTTCTTT. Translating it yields CASSYWDRGLGTEAFF.

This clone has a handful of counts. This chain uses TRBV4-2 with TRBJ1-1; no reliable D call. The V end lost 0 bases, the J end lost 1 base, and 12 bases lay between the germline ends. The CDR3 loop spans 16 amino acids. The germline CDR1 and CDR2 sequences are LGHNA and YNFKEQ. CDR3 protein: CASSQDTYGENTEAFF. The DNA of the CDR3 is TGTGCCAGCAGCCAAGACACCTACGGGGAGAACACTGAAGCTTTCTTT.

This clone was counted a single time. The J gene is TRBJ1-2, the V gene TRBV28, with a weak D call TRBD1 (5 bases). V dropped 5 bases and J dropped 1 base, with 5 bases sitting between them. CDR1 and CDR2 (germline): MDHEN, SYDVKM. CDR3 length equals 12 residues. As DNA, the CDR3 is TGTGCCAGCAGTCAGGGTAACTATGGCTACACCTTC. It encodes CASSQGNYGYTF.

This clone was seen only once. The CDR3 loop is CASSLWRGGETQYF. Here the CDR3 DNA reads TGTGCCAGCAGCTTATGGCGGGGGGGAGAGACCCAGTACTTC. This chain uses TRBV7-8 with TRBJ2-5; TRBD2 matches 9 bases. Looked up from germline, CDR1 is SGHVS and CDR2 is FQNEAQ. CDR3 length: 14 amino acids. J lost 4 bases, V lost 2 bases, and 2 bases had no gene match.

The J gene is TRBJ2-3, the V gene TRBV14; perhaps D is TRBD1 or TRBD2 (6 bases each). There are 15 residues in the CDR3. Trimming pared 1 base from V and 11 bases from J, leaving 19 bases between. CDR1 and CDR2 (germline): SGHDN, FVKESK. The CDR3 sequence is CASSQAPGAGLEQYF. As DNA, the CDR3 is TGTGCCAGCAGCCAAGCCCCGGGGGCGGGACTGGAGCAGTATTTT. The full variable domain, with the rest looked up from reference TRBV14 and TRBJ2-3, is EAGVTQFPSHSVIEKGQTVTLRCDPISGHDNLYWYRRVMGKEIKFLLHFVKESKQDESGMPNNRFLAERTGGTYSTLKVQPAELEDSGVYFCASSQAPGAGLEQYFGPGTRLTVL.

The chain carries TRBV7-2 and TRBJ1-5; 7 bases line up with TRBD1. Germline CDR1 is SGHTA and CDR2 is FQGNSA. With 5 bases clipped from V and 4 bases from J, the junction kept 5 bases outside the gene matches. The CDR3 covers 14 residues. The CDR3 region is CASSAGQFNQPQHF. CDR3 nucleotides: TGTGCCAGCAGCGCGGGACAGTTTAATCAGCCCCAGCATTTT.